This T cell receptor beta chain was recorded in a study of radiation and T cells in renal cell carcinoma. As concerns this clone: Its cognate antigen is unknown.

Time point defined: blood 2 weeks post-SBRT. As to treatment: 15 Gy SBRT to primary tumor, nephrectomy 4 weeks later. Blood was sampled at baseline, 2 weeks and 4 weeks after SBRT. This renal cell carcinoma was of the clear cell type. Using immunoSEQ multiplex PCR, the repertoire was profiled, and TCRdb retains in-frame clones only, with some absent. The repertoire includes about 120,000 clones, about four fifths of them detected once, and around 6.1% sits in the top ten. Whole-study findings and limits: Top tumor clonotypes rose in blood 2 weeks post-radiation, then contracted. No pretreatment tumor biopsies were available for baseline clonotypes.

This CDR3 spans 16 amino acids. Per the germline V gene, CDR1 is SEHNR and CDR2 is FQNEAQ (reference sequence). Between the trimmed V and J ends, which lost 5 bases and 0 bases, there was a span of 17 bases. The input for sequencing was blood, taken from a patient whose treatment included radiotherapy and nephrectomy. The chain uses TRBV7-9 and TRBJ2-7; possibly TRBD1 for D (6 bases). This clonotype was sampled from a man aged 50-59 years with renal cell carcinoma. In nucleotides, the CDR3 is TGTGCCAGCAGCCCACGACAGGCTCGAAGCTCCTACGAGCAGTACTTC. This sequence encodes CASSPRQARSSYEQYF.